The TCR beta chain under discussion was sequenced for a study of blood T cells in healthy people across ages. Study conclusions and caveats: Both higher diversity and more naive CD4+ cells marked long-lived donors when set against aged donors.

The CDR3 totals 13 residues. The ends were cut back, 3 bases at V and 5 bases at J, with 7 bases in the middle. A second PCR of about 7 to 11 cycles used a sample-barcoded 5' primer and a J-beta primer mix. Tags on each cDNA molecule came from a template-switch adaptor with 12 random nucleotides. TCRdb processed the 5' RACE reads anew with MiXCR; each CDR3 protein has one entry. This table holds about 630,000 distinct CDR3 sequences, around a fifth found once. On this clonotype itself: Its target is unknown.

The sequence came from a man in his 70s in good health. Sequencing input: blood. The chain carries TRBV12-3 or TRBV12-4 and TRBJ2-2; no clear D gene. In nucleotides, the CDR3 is TGTGCCAGCAGTTTTCAACGAACCGGGGAGCTGTTTTTT. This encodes CASSFQRTGELFF.